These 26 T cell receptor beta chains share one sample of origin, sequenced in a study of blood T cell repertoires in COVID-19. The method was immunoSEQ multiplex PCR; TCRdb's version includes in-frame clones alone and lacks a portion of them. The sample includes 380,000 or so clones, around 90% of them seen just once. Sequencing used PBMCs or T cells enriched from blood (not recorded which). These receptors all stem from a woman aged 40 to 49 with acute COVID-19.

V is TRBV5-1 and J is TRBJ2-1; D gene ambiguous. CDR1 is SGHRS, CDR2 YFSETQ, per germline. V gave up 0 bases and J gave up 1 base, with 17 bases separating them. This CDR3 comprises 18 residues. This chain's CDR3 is CASSLAFNTAPSYNEQFF. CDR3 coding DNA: TGCGCCAGCAGCTTGGCCTTCAACACAGCCCCTTCCTACAATGAGCAGTTCTTC.

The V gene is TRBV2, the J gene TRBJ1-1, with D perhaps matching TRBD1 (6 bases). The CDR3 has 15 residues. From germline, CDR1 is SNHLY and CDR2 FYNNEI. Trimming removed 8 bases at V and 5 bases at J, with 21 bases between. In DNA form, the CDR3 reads TGTGCCAGCTCGTTTTTGGGGGCGTGGAATACTGAAGCTTTCTTT. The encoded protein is CASSFLGAWNTEAFF.

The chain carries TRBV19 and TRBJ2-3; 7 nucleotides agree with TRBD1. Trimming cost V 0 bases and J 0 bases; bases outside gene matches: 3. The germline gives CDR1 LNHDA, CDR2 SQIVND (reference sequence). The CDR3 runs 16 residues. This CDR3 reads CASSIDRDRSTDTQYF. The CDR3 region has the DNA TGTGCCAGTAGTATAGACCGGGACAGAAGCACAGATACGCAGTATTTT.

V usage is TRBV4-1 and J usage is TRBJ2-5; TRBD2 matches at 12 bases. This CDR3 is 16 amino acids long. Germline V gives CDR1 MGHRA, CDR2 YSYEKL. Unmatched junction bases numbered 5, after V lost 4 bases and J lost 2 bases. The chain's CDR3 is CASSRGLAGYQETQYF. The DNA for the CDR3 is TGCGCCAGCAGCCGCGGACTAGCGGGGTATCAAGAGACCCAGTACTTC.

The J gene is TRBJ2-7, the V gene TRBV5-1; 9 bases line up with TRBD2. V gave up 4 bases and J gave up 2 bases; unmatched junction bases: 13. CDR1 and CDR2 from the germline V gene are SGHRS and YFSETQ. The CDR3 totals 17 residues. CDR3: CASSPALAGSFPYEQYF. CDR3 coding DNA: TGCGCCAGCAGCCCGGCGCTAGCGGGGAGCTTTCCCTACGAGCAGTACTTC.

Here the CDR3 reads CASSPTAAGKETQYF. CDR3 DNA: TGTGCCAGCTCACCTACCGCAGCGGGGAAAGAGACCCAGTACTTC. J is TRBJ2-5 and V is TRBV18; 7 bases map to TRBD2. The CDR3 spans 15 residues. V dropped 3 bases and J dropped 3; count of bases not matched to a gene: 7. Germline CDR1 is KGHSH and CDR2 is LQKENI. The full variable domain, in which reference TRBV18 and TRBJ2-5 provide the parts outside the CDR3, is NAGVMQNPRHLVRRRGQEARLRCSPMKGHSHVYWYRQLPEEGLKFMVYLQKENIIDESGMPKERFSAEFPKEGPSILRIQQVVRGDSAAYFCASSPTAAGKETQYFGPGTRLLVL.

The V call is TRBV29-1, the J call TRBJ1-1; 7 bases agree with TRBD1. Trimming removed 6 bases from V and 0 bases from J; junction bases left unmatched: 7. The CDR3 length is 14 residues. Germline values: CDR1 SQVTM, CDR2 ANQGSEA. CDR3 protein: CSVARDSMNTEAFF. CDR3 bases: TGCAGCGTCGCTCGGGACAGCATGAACACTGAAGCTTTCTTT.

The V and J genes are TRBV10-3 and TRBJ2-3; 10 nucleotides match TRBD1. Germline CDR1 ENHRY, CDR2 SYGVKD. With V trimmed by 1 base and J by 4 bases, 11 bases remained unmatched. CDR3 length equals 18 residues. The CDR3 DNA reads TGTGCCATCAGTGAGTTTTTCGGGGACAGGGGTATTCCAGATACGCAGTATTTT. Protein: CAISEFFGDRGIPDTQYF.

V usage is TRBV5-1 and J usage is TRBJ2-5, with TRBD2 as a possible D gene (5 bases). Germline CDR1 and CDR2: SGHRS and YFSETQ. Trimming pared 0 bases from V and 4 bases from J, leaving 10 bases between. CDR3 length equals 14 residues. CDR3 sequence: CASSLAGWGETQYF. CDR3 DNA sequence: TGCGCCAGCAGCTTGGCGGGGTGGGGAGAGACCCAGTACTTC.

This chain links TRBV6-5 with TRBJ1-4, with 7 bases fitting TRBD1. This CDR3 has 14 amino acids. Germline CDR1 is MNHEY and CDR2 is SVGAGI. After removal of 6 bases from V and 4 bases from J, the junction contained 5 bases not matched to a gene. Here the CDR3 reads CASSTTGYNEKLFF. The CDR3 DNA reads TGTGCCAGCAGCACGACAGGGTATAATGAAAAACTGTTTTTT.

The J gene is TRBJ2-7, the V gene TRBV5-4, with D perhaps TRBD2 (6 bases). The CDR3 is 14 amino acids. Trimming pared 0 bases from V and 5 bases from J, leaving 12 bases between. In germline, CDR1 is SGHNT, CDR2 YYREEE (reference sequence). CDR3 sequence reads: CASSLAGRGNEQYF. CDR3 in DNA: TGTGCCAGCAGCTTGGCGGGTCGGGGGAACGAGCAGTACTTC. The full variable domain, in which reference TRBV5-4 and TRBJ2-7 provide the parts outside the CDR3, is ETGVTQSPTHLIKTRGQQVTLRCSSQSGHNTVSWYQQALGQGPQFIFQYYREEENGRGNFPPRFSGLQFPNYSSELNVNALELDDSALYLCASSLAGRGNEQYFGPGTRLTVT.

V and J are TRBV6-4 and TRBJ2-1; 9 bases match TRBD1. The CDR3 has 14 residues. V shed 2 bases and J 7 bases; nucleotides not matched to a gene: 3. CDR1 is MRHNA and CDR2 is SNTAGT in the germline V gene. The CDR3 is CASSDGTGFNEQFF. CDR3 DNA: TGTGCCAGCAGTGACGGGACAGGGTTTAATGAGCAGTTCTTC.

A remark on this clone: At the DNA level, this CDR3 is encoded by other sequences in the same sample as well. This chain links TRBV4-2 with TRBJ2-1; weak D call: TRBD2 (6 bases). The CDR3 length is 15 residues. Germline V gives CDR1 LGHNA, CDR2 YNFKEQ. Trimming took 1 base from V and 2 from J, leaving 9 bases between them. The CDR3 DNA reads TGTGCCAGCAGCCAAGTACTAGCAACCTACAATGAGCAGTTCTTC. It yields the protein CASSQVLATYNEQFF.

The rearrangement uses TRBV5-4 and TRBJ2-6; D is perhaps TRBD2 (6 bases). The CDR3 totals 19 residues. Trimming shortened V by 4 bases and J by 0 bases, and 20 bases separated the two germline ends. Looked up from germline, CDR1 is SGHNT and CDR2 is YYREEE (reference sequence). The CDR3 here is CASSPGLTGVLSGANVLTF. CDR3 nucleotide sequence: TGTGCCAGCAGCCCCGGATTGACGGGGGTCCTCTCTGGGGCCAACGTCCTGACTTTC. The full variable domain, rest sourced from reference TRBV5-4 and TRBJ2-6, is ETGVTQSPTHLIKTRGQQVTLRCSSQSGHNTVSWYQQALGQGPQFIFQYYREEENGRGNFPPRFSGLQFPNYSSELNVNALELDDSALYLCASSPGLTGVLSGANVLTFGAGSRLTVL.

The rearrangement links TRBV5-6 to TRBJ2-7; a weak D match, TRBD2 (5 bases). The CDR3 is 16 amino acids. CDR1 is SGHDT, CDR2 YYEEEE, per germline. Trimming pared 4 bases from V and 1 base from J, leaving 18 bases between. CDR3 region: CASSPLPGFKSYEQYF. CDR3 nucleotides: TGTGCCAGCAGCCCCCTACCGGGGTTTAAGTCCTACGAGCAGTACTTC.

The CDR3 sequence: CASSPPGWETQYF. The CDR3 nucleotides read TGTGCCAGCAGCCCCCCGGGTTGGGAGACCCAGTACTTC. J is TRBJ2-5 and V is TRBV12-3 or TRBV12-4; D is ambiguous. This CDR3 has 13 amino acids. The germline V and J ends were trimmed by 6 bases and 5 bases, with 13 bases remaining between them.

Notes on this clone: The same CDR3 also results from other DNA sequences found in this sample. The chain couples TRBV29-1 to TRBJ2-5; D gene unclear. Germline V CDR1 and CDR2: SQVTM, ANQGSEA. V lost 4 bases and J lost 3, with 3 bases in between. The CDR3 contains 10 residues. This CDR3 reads CSVAEETQYF. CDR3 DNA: TGCAGCGTTGCAGAAGAGACCCAGTACTTC.

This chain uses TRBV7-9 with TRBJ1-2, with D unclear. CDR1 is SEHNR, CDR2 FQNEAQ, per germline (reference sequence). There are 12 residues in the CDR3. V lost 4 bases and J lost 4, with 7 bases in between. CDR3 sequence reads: CASSYTSYGYTF. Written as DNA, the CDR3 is TGTGCCAGCAGCTACACCTCCTATGGCTACACCTTC.

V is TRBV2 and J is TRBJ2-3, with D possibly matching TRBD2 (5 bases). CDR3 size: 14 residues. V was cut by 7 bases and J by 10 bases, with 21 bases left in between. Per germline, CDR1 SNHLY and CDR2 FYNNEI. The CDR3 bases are TGTGCCAGCATCTCTCTTAAAACTAGACGGTCGCAGTATTTT. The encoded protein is CASISLKTRRSQYF.

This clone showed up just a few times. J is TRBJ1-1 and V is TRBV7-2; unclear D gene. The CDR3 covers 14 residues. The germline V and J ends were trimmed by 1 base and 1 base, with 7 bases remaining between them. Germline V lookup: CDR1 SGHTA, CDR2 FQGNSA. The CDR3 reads CASSLVGGNTEAFF. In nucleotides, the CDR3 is TGTGCCAGCAGCTTAGTAGGCGGGAACACTGAAGCTTTCTTT.

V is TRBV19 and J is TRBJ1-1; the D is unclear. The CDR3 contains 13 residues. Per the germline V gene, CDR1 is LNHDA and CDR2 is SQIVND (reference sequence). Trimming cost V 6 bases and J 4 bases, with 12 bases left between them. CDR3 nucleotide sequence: TGTGCCAGTAGCGAGGGCCTGGGCACTGAAGCTTTCTTT. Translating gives CASSEGLGTEAFF.

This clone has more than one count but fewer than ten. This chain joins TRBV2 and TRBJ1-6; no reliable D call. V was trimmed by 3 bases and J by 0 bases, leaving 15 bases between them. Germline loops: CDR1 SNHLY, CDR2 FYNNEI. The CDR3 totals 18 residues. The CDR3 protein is CASSDRRAGSSYNSPLHF. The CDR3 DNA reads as TGTGCCAGCAGTGACCGTCGGGCGGGGAGCTCCTATAATTCACCCCTCCACTTT.

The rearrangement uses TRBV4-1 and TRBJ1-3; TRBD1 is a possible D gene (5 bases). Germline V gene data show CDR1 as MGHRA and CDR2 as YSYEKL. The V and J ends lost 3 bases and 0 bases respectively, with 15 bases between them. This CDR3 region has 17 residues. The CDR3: CASSQVGGTYSGNTIYF. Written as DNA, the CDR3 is TGCGCCAGCAGCCAGGTCGGGGGGACCTACTCTGGAAACACCATATATTTT.

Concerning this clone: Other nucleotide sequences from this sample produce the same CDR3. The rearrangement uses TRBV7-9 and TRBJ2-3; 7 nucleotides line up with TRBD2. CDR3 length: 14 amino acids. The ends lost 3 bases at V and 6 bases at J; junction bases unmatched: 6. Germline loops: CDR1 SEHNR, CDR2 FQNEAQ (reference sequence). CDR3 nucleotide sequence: TGTGCCAGCAGCTTGGGTCTAGCGGCGGATACGCAGTATTTT. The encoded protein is CASSLGLAADTQYF.

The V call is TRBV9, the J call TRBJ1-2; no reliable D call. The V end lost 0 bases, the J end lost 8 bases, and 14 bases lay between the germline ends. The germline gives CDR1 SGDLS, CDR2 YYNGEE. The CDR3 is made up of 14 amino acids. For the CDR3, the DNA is TGTGCCAGCAGCGTAGAGTCGGGGTTGAGGGGCTACACCTTC. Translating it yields CASSVESGLRGYTF.

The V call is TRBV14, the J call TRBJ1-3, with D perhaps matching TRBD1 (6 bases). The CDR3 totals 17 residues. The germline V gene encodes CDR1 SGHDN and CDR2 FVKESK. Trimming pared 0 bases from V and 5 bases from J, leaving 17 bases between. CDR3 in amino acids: CASSQEYVRTERNTIYF. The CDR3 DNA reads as TGTGCCAGCAGCCAAGAATACGTGAGGACAGAAAGAAACACCATATATTTT.